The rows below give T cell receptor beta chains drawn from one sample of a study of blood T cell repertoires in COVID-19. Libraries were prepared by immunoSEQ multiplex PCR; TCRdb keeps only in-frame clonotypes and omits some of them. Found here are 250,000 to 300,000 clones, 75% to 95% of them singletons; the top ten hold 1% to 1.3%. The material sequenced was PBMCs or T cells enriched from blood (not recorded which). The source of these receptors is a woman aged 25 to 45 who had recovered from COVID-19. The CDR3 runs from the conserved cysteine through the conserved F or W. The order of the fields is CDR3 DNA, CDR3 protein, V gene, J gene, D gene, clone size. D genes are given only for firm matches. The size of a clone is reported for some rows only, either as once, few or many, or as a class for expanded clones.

cdr3_nt: TGTGCCAGCCGAGAGCGGGTAGGGAACACCGGGGAGCTGTTTTTT; cdr3_aa: CASRERVGNTGELFF; v_call: TRBV27; j_call: TRBJ2-2; d_call: .; clone_size: .
cdr3_nt: TGTGCCAGCTCGACGACGCTTGGGGACAAATTCGGGGGACTACCCACCGGGGAGCTGTTTTTT; cdr3_aa: CASSTTLGDKFGGLPTGELFF; v_call: TRBV27; j_call: TRBJ2-2; d_call: .; clone_size: .
cdr3_nt: TGTGCCAGTAGTCTGGGCTTGAATCAGCCCCAGCATTTT; cdr3_aa: CASSLGLNQPQHF; v_call: TRBV19; j_call: TRBJ1-5; d_call: .; clone_size: .
cdr3_nt: TGTGCCAGCAGCCACGCGGGAGGTTCGTTAGATACGCAGTATTTT; cdr3_aa: CASSHAGGSLDTQYF; v_call: TRBV3-1/TRBV3-2; j_call: TRBJ2-3; d_call: TRBD2; clone_size: .
cdr3_nt: TGCGCCAGCAGTATTAGGTTGGGGGGTGGGGAGACCCAGTACTTC; cdr3_aa: CASSIRLGGGETQYF; v_call: TRBV10-2; j_call: TRBJ2-5; d_call: .; clone_size: .
cdr3_nt: TGTGCCAGCAGCTTAGTTGTGCAGAACTATGGCTACACCTTC; cdr3_aa: CASSLVVQNYGYTF; v_call: TRBV7-8; j_call: TRBJ1-2; d_call: .; clone_size: .
cdr3_nt: TGTGCCAGCAGTTCACAGGGCCAGGGGTACAATGAGCAGTTCTTC; cdr3_aa: CASSSQGQGYNEQFF; v_call: TRBV27; j_call: TRBJ2-1; d_call: .; clone_size: .
cdr3_nt: TGTGCCAGTAGCGTCATAGGGGATGGCAATCAGCCCCAGCATTTT; cdr3_aa: CASSVIGDGNQPQHF; v_call: TRBV19; j_call: TRBJ1-5; d_call: .; clone_size: few
cdr3_nt: TGTGCCAGCAGTTACGCGTCTAGCGGGAACTCCTACGAGCAGTACTTC; cdr3_aa: CASSYASSGNSYEQYF; v_call: TRBV6-5; j_call: TRBJ2-7; d_call: TRBD2; clone_size: .
cdr3_nt: TGTGCCAGCAGTAACTGGGACAGAATCTACGAGCAGTACTTC; cdr3_aa: CASSNWDRIYEQYF; v_call: TRBV6-5; j_call: TRBJ2-7; d_call: TRBD1; clone_size: .
cdr3_nt: TGCGCCAGCAGGGCGAGGGTCCTGTACGAGCAGTACTTC; cdr3_aa: CASRARVLYEQYF; v_call: TRBV23-1; j_call: TRBJ2-7; d_call: .; clone_size: .
cdr3_nt: TGCAGCGTTGAATTCCCCGGGACAGGGGTTGCCGGGGAGCTGTTTTTT; cdr3_aa: CSVEFPGTGVAGELFF; v_call: TRBV29-1; j_call: TRBJ2-2; d_call: TRBD1; clone_size: .
cdr3_nt: TGTGCCAGCAGTTCCGACAGGGCCTCCGGGGGGCATTTT; cdr3_aa: CASSSDRASGGHF; v_call: TRBV28; j_call: TRBJ1-5; d_call: TRBD1; clone_size: .
cdr3_nt: TGTGCCAGCAGCCTCGCGGGACAGGGACTTTTCGCGAATCAGCCCCAGCATTTT; cdr3_aa: CASSLAGQGLFANQPQHF; v_call: TRBV7-8; j_call: TRBJ1-5; d_call: TRBD1; clone_size: .
cdr3_nt: TGTGCCAGCAGTGTCAGAACGGGACTAGCGGGGACTAATGAGCAGTTCTTC; cdr3_aa: CASSVRTGLAGTNEQFF; v_call: TRBV28; j_call: TRBJ2-1; d_call: TRBD2; clone_size: once
cdr3_nt: TGTGCCAGTAGCGCTCGCGGGAGAACCTACAATGAGCAGTTCTTC; cdr3_aa: CASSARGRTYNEQFF; v_call: TRBV19; j_call: TRBJ2-1; d_call: TRBD2; clone_size: .
cdr3_nt: TGTGCCAGCAGCTTGGGGGCAGCATATAGCAATCAGCCCCAGCATTTT; cdr3_aa: CASSLGAAYSNQPQHF; v_call: TRBV5-7; j_call: TRBJ1-5; d_call: .; clone_size: once
cdr3_nt: TGTGCCTGGAGTGTACAAGGAGGAGGCTACACCTTC; cdr3_aa: CAWSVQGGGYTF; v_call: TRBV30; j_call: TRBJ1-2; d_call: .; clone_size: .
cdr3_nt: TGTGCCAGCAGCTTAGCAACAGCCTCTGGAAACACCATATATTTT; cdr3_aa: CASSLATASGNTIYF; v_call: TRBV7-6; j_call: TRBJ1-3; d_call: .; clone_size: few
cdr3_nt: TGTGCCAGCAGTTGGGGCCTACAAGAGACCCAGTACTTC; cdr3_aa: CASSWGLQETQYF; v_call: TRBV9; j_call: TRBJ2-5; d_call: .; clone_size: .
cdr3_nt: TGTGCCAGCAGACCCGGGACAGGGCACAACGAGCAGTACTTC; cdr3_aa: CASRPGTGHNEQYF; v_call: TRBV6-5; j_call: TRBJ2-7; d_call: TRBD1; clone_size: .
cdr3_nt: TGTGCCAGCAGTTACTTTGGGGTGGGGGCGCGTGAAAAACTGTTTTTT; cdr3_aa: CASSYFGVGAREKLFF; v_call: TRBV6-5; j_call: TRBJ1-4; d_call: .; clone_size: .
cdr3_nt: TGTGCCAGCAGCGCCGGGACTAGCGGGAGACGGGACACAGATACGCAGTATTTT; cdr3_aa: CASSAGTSGRRDTDTQYF; v_call: TRBV2; j_call: TRBJ2-3; d_call: TRBD2; clone_size: .
cdr3_nt: TGTGCCAGCAGCTTGGGCACAGGGGGTGACTCTGGAAACACCATATATTTT; cdr3_aa: CASSLGTGGDSGNTIYF; v_call: TRBV13; j_call: TRBJ1-3; d_call: TRBD1; clone_size: few
cdr3_nt: .; cdr3_aa: CASSVGSGSMRFF; v_call: TRBV9; j_call: TRBJ2-1; d_call: .; clone_size: .
cdr3_nt: TGTGCCAGCAGCTTAGTCCGTTTGCGTGAGCAGTTCTTC; cdr3_aa: CASSLVRLREQFF; v_call: TRBV11-2; j_call: TRBJ2-1; d_call: .; clone_size: .
cdr3_nt: TGTGCCAGCAGTTTTGGGGGGGCGATGACTAATGAAAAACTGTTTTTT; cdr3_aa: CASSFGGAMTNEKLFF; v_call: TRBV28; j_call: TRBJ1-4; d_call: .; clone_size: .
cdr3_nt: TGTGCCAGCACACGACTAGCGGGAGGAGCCTACGAGCAGTACTTC; cdr3_aa: CASTRLAGGAYEQYF; v_call: TRBV6-5; j_call: TRBJ2-7; d_call: TRBD2; clone_size: .
cdr3_nt: TGTGCCAGCAGGCTTACAGGGGATGTTGAGAACACTGAAGCTTTCTTT; cdr3_aa: CASRLTGDVENTEAFF; v_call: TRBV28; j_call: TRBJ1-1; d_call: TRBD1; clone_size: .
cdr3_nt: TGTGCCTGGATCCCGGGCACAGATACGCAGTATTTT; cdr3_aa: CAWIPGTDTQYF; v_call: TRBV30; j_call: TRBJ2-3; d_call: .; clone_size: .
cdr3_nt: TGCGCCAGCAGCCAAGAACTAGCGGGAGGCACAGATACGCAGTATTTT; cdr3_aa: CASSQELAGGTDTQYF; v_call: TRBV4-3; j_call: TRBJ2-3; d_call: TRBD2; clone_size: few
cdr3_nt: TGTGCCAGCATTACAAGCGGAAGCTCCTACAATGAGCAGTTCTTC; cdr3_aa: CASITSGSSYNEQFF; v_call: TRBV28; j_call: TRBJ2-1; d_call: .; clone_size: once
cdr3_nt: TGTGCCAGTAGTACCGTTGGAGGGGTGGGCAAAAACATTCAGTACTTC; cdr3_aa: CASSTVGGVGKNIQYF; v_call: TRBV19; j_call: TRBJ2-4; d_call: .; clone_size: .
cdr3_nt: TGTGCCACCAGTGCGCGGACAGGGGGGAATCAGCCCCAGCATTTT; cdr3_aa: CATSARTGGNQPQHF; v_call: TRBV24-1; j_call: TRBJ1-5; d_call: TRBD1; clone_size: .
cdr3_nt: TGTGCCAGCAGTTCCGTCTCCACAGGGGGCTACAATGAGCAGTTCTTC; cdr3_aa: CASSSVSTGGYNEQFF; v_call: TRBV28; j_call: TRBJ2-1; d_call: TRBD1; clone_size: .
cdr3_nt: TGCGCCAGCAGCCAAGACTCGACTAGCGGGAGGTTCTTC; cdr3_aa: CASSQDSTSGRFF; v_call: TRBV4-3; j_call: TRBJ2-1; d_call: TRBD2; clone_size: .
cdr3_nt: TGCAGCGTGGGGACTAGCGGGAATGGGGAGCAGTACTTC; cdr3_aa: CSVGTSGNGEQYF; v_call: TRBV29-1; j_call: TRBJ2-7; d_call: TRBD2; clone_size: few
cdr3_nt: TGTGCAACGGTCGCTAGCTTGGCAGATACGCAGTATTTT; cdr3_aa: CATVASLADTQYF; v_call: TRBV19; j_call: TRBJ2-3; d_call: .; clone_size: once
cdr3_nt: TGTGCCACCAGCAGTAGAATGGACACTGAAGCTTTCTTT; cdr3_aa: CATSSRMDTEAFF; v_call: TRBV15; j_call: TRBJ1-1; d_call: .; clone_size: .
cdr3_nt: TGCGCCAGCAGCCCCGGGGCCGGGACAGGGTACGAGCAGTACTTC; cdr3_aa: CASSPGAGTGYEQYF; v_call: TRBV5-1; j_call: TRBJ2-7; d_call: TRBD1; clone_size: once